This T cell receptor (beta chain) was sequenced during a study of blood T cell repertoires in COVID-19. The CDR3 is 14 residues long. The germline CDR1 and CDR2 sequences are WSHSY and SAAADI. With 3 bases removed from V and 3 bases from J, the gap between germline ends came to 11 bases. Profiled with immunoSEQ multiplex PCR; TCRdb holds only in-frame clones, not every one. The repertoire includes about 240,000 clones, roughly 85% of them detected once, and about 3.9% sits in the top ten. Participants, about 18 to 90 years old, spanned around 26 US areas. Participants had their cohort set by participant-reported clinical history. During the 2 weeks before they entered the study, exposed participants had met someone with a PCR-confirmed or clinician-diagnosed COVID-19 case.

Sequencing used PBMCs or T cells enriched from blood (not recorded which). The rearrangement links TRBV10-2 to TRBJ1-1; D ambiguous. The sequence came from a woman in her 40s who had been exposed to COVID-19. The CDR3 loop reads CASSDVGRDTEAFF. Written as DNA, the CDR3 is TGCGCCAGCAGTGACGTAGGTCGGGACACTGAAGCTTTCTTT.